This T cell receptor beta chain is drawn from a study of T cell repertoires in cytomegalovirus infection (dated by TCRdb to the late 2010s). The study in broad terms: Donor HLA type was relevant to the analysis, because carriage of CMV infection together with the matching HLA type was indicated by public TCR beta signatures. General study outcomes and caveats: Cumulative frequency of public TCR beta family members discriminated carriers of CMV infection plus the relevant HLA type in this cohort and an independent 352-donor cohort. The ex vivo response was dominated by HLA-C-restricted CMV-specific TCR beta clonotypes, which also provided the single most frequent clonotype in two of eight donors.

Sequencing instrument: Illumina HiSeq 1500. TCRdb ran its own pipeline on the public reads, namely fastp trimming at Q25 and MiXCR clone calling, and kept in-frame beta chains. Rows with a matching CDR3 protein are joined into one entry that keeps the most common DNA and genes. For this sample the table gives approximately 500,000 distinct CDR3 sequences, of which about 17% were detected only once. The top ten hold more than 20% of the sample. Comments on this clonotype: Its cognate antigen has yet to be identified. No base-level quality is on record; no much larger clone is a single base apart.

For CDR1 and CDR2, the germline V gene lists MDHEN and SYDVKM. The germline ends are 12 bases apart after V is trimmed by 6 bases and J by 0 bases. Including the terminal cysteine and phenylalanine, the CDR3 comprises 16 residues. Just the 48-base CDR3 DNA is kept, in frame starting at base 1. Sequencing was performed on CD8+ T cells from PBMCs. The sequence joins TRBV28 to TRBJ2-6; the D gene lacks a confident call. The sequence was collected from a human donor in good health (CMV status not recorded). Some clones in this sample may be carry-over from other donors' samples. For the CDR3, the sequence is CASRPSSFSGANVLTF. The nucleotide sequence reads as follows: TGTGCCAGCAGGCCATCCAGCTTCTCTGGGGCCAACGTCCTGACTTTC.